These T cell receptor beta chains were read from a single sample in a study of shared clonotypes between healthy human individuals. The protocol was immunoSEQ multiplex PCR, while the TCRdb copy is restricted to in-frame clones and leaves out a portion. This sample has roughly 520,000 clones, with 90% to 97% found just once. The specimen was naive CD4+ T cells sorted from blood. The receptor set was obtained from a woman between 25 and 40 years old in good health. Both conserved end residues are part of each CDR3. A D gene is named only where the DNA matches it firmly. A clone size is listed for some rows: how often the clone was seen (once, few, many), or a class if it is expanded.

D,V,size,J,CDR3,DNA
-,TRBV28,-,TRBJ2-7,CASSLEGVGYEQYF,TGTGCCAGCAGTTTAGAGGGTGTCGGCTACGAGCAGTACTTC
-,TRBV10-2,-,TRBJ2-7,CATSTPPEEQYF,TGCGCCACCAGTACCCCCCCCGAGGAGCAGTACTTC
-,TRBV19,-,TRBJ1-2,CASTRAPNYGYTF,TGTGCCAGTACCCGGGCCCCGAACTATGGCTACACCTTC
-,TRBV5-1,-,TRBJ2-5,CASTGRRETQYF,TGCGCCAGCACCGGGAGACGGGAGACCCAGTACTTC
TRBD1,TRBV5-1,-,TRBJ1-1,CASSLAYRGGMNTEAFF,TGCGCCAGCAGCTTGGCCTACAGGGGTGGCATGAACACTGAAGCTTTCTTT
-,TRBV2,-,TRBJ1-5,CASRRTHSNQPQHF,TGTGCCAGCAGGAGGACCCATAGCAATCAGCCCCAGCATTTT
-,TRBV28,-,TRBJ2-1,CASKTRGQLWNEQFF,TGTGCCAGCAAAACTAGGGGACAACTCTGGAATGAGCAGTTCTTC
-,TRBV5-5,-,TRBJ2-3,CASSLDGGLRDTQYF,TGTGCCAGCAGCTTGGATGGGGGCCTCCGAGATACGCAGTATTTT
-,TRBV29-1,once,TRBJ1-1,CSVRVGNTEAFF,TGCAGCGTCAGGGTTGGGAACACTGAAGCTTTCTTT
-,TRBV5-1,-,TRBJ2-1,CASSLEVSYNEQFF,TGCGCCAGCAGCTTGGAGGTCTCCTACAATGAGCAGTTCTTC
TRBD2,TRBV4-1,-,TRBJ2-1,CASSQVVLSSGRDEQFF,TGCGCCAGCAGCCAAGTTGTCCTGTCTAGCGGGAGGGATGAGCAGTTCTTC
-,TRBV30,-,TRBJ2-5,CAWTNQGAPLRQYF,TGTGCCTGGACCAACCAAGGGGCTCCCCTTCGGCAGTACTTC
TRBD1,TRBV7-6,-,TRBJ1-4,CASSLIGGDEKLFF,TGTGCCAGCAGCTTAATAGGGGGCGATGAAAAACTGTTTTTT
TRBD1,TRBV30,-,TRBJ1-5,CAWSLTGAQPQHF,TGTGCCTGGAGTCTGACAGGGGCCCAGCCCCAGCATTTT
TRBD2,TRBV18,-,TRBJ2-1,CASSVTSGENNEQFF,TGTGCCAGCTCAGTGACTAGCGGGGAGAACAATGAGCAGTTCTTC
-,TRBV28,-,TRBJ1-4,CASTKGGRNEKLFF,TGTGCCAGCACTAAAGGGGGAAGAAATGAAAAACTGTTTTTT
TRBD1,TRBV10-3,-,TRBJ2-7,CAIRDNGTGGYEQYF,TGTGCCATCAGGGATAACGGGACAGGGGGCTACGAGCAGTACTTC
TRBD1,TRBV28,-,TRBJ2-2,CASSLGGQPVTGELFF,TGTGCCAGCAGTTTAGGGGGACAGCCTGTCACCGGGGAGCTGTTTTTT
TRBD2,TRBV2,-,TRBJ2-4,CASGRGANIQYF,TGTGCCTCAGGGAGGGGTGCAAACATTCAGTACTTC
-,TRBV7-9,-,TRBJ2-5,CASSPQGRETQYF,TGTGCCAGCAGCCCCCAGGGGCGAGAGACCCAGTACTTC
TRBD1,TRBV19,-,TRBJ1-4,CASSKDRGTATNEKLFF,TGTGCCAGTAGTAAGGACAGGGGAACTGCAACTAATGAAAAACTGTTTTTT
-,TRBV5-1,-,TRBJ2-2,CASSLVVDTGELFF,TGCGCCAGCAGCCTTGTAGTAGACACCGGGGAGCTGTTTTTT
-,TRBV28,few,TRBJ1-2,CASRYGYTF,TGTGCCAGCAGATATGGCTACACCTTC
-,TRBV10-2,-,TRBJ2-3,CASSDIKGTDTQYF,TGCGCCAGCAGTGATATCAAGGGCACAGATACGCAGTATTTT
-,TRBV6-6,-,TRBJ1-5,CASSYRDGNQPQHF,TGTGCCAGCAGTTACCGGGACGGTAATCAGCCCCAGCATTTT
TRBD1,TRBV19,-,TRBJ2-1,CASSLGQGFVFF,TGTGCCAGTAGTCTCGGACAGGGTTTTGTCTTCTTC
-,TRBV5-1,-,TRBJ1-6,CASSLDQGGNSPLHF,TGCGCCAGCAGCCTAGATCAGGGTGGAAATTCACCCCTCCACTTT
TRBD2,TRBV7-7,once,TRBJ2-5,CASSRTSGSWETQYF,TGTGCCAGCAGCCGGACTAGCGGGAGCTGGGAGACCCAGTACTTC
-,TRBV5-1,once,TRBJ2-7,CASGREPSSYEQYF,TGCGCCAGCGGAAGGGAGCCCTCTTCCTACGAGCAGTACTTC
-,TRBV5-5,-,TRBJ2-2,CASSLELIGAANTGELFF,TGTGCCAGCAGCTTGGAATTGATAGGGGCCGCGAACACCGGGGAGCTGTTTTTT
TRBD1,TRBV28,-,TRBJ2-7,CASSQPGTGDYEQYF,TGTGCCAGCAGCCAACCCGGGACAGGGGATTACGAGCAGTACTTC
-,TRBV2,-,TRBJ2-5,CASSDLGLEQYF,TGTGCCAGCAGTGACCTGGGGTTAGAGCAGTACTTC
-,TRBV19,-,TRBJ1-1,CASSWAGMNTEAFF,TGTGCCAGTAGTTGGGCAGGGATGAACACTGAAGCTTTCTTT
-,TRBV11-2,few,TRBJ1-2,CASSTSQGFGYGYTF,TGTGCCAGCAGCACTAGTCAGGGGTTCGGCTATGGCTACACCTTC
-,TRBV27,-,TRBJ1-1,CATSTPSRITEAFF,TGTGCCACCTCGACACCTTCAAGAATCACTGAAGCTTTCTTT
TRBD1,TRBV5-1,-,TRBJ2-5,CASSFAGTGVWETQYF,TGCGCCAGCAGTTTTGCCGGGACAGGGGTTTGGGAGACCCAGTACTTC
TRBD2,TRBV27,once,TRBJ2-7,CASSTRGLAGGYEQYF,TGTGCCAGCAGCACCCGCGGGCTAGCGGGAGGATACGAGCAGTACTTC
TRBD2,TRBV5-1,-,TRBJ2-1,CASSSGTSFNEQFF,TGCGCCAGCAGCTCCGGGACTAGCTTCAATGAGCAGTTCTTC
-,TRBV2,-,TRBJ2-1,CASRVGHPYNEQFF,TGTGCCAGCAGAGTTGGACACCCCTACAATGAGCAGTTCTTC
-,TRBV7-8,-,TRBJ1-5,CASSSRAHNSNQPQHF,TGTGCCAGCAGCTCCCGGGCACATAATAGCAATCAGCCCCAGCATTTT
TRBD1,TRBV6-7,-,TRBJ1-5,CASSQGQGFQPQHF,TGTGCCAGCAGTCAGGGACAGGGATTTCAGCCCCAGCATTTT